This TCR beta chain was captured in a study of blood T cell repertoires in COVID-19. Whole-study context: The samples span acute and convalescent COVID-19 from the United States, Italy and Spain.

V lost 1 base to trimming and J lost 8 bases; unmatched junction nucleotides: 3. Germline lookup yields CDR1 MGHRA and CDR2 YSYEKL. This CDR3 has 15 residues. The repertoire was sequenced with immunoSEQ multiplex PCR; TCRdb's copy has only in-frame clones and lacks some. The sample comprises about 240,000 clones, roughly 85% of which are singletons, and 5% to 6.5% rests with the top ten. The specimen sequenced was peripheral blood. The rearrangement links TRBV4-1 to TRBJ1-4; 11 bases are shared with TRBD1. This TCR came from a man aged 50-60 years with COVID-19, enrolled during active disease. The CDR3 region is CASSQAGTGGEKLFF. In DNA form, the CDR3 reads TGCGCCAGCAGCCAAGCCGGGACAGGGGGGGAAAAACTGTTTTTT.